The clone carrying this T cell receptor (beta chain) was seen ten or more times. The target antigen is unknown. A quantitative 5'-RACE method, one with molecular barcodes, was used to make TCR beta libraries. TCRdb independently ran MiXCR on the 5' RACE reads; one entry per CDR3 protein. The table includes around 480,000 distinct CDR3 sequences, 17% detected once. The CDR3 totals 14 residues. J gave up 5 bases and V 2 bases, and 5 bases lay outside the gene matches. These data originate in a study of CD8 T cells in ankylosing spondylitis. Study-wide results and limits: Characteristic, it appeared, of ankylosing spondylitis blood was a TCR beta motif of about eight highly homologous variants. Within peripheral blood, clones linked to disease were CD8+ and relatively rare. According to the report, clones linked to the disease were significantly enriched in matched synovial fluid samples taken from ankylosing spondylitis patients.

This receptor was taken from a male donor with ankylosing spondylitis. V is TRBV12-3 or TRBV12-4 and J is TRBJ1-1; 7 bases are a match to TRBD1. The source material was blood, either unsorted or a sorted T cell fraction (not recorded which). The CDR3 is CASSLRQGGTEAFF. The CDR3 bases are TGTGCCAGCAGTTTACGACAGGGCGGAACTGAAGCTTTCTTT.